Listed below are T cell receptor beta chains from one sample, sequenced in a study of vaccination and CD4 T cells after COVID-19. Each CDR3 protein gets one entry after TCRdb re-called the PCR reads with MiXCR. The sample lists about 10,000 distinct CDR3 sequences, about 35% occurring once. Their target antigens are unknown. The specimen sequenced was CD4+ T cells from blood, cultured in vitro. The receptors derive from a human donor in good health. Each CDR3 is given with its conserved first and last residue. The D gene is left open where the match is weak. Size values are once, few and many counts, or a class for expanded clones, and some rows have none.

d_call,v_call,clone_size,j_call,cdr3_aa
TRBD1,TRBV7-9,.,TRBJ2-6,CASSSRGQAFISGANVLTF
.,TRBV5-1,once,TRBJ2-3,CASSLNPSGTDTQYF
TRBD1,TRBV10-3,.,TRBJ1-1,CAIRGQGVLGEAFF
.,TRBV11-2,few,TRBJ2-1,CASSSNRATQQFF
.,TRBV29-1,few,TRBJ1-2,CSVGSSYGYTF
.,TRBV7-2,.,TRBJ1-4,CASSLASRLANEKLFF
.,TRBV7-2,.,TRBJ1-3,CASSPRHSNSGNTIYF
.,TRBV11-3,.,TRBJ2-3,CASSTIERDTQYF
.,TRBV27,.,TRBJ1-1,CASRQPTGRKAFF
.,TRBV29-1,.,TRBJ2-7,CSVGGEGYYEQYF
TRBD2,TRBV7-6,few,TRBJ2-5,CASSPIAGGPGETQYF
.,TRBV7-8,.,TRBJ2-7,CASSPSGHPGPYEQYF
.,TRBV29-1,.,TRBJ2-7,CSVTAGGYEQYF
.,TRBV7-6,.,TRBJ2-3,CASSLTNGNTQYF
.,TRBV6-1,few,TRBJ1-6,CASSEAPGRNSPLHF
TRBD1,TRBV6-1,few,TRBJ1-3,CASSQTGATGNTIYF
TRBD2,TRBV6-1,.,TRBJ2-7,CASSRGLASYEQYF
TRBD1,TRBV20-1,.,TRBJ2-1,CSATTGRDNEQFF
.,TRBV19,few,TRBJ1-6,CASPGLPGNSPLHF
.,TRBV6-2/TRBV6-3,few,TRBJ1-5,CASRLQGLGQPQHF
.,TRBV7-2,.,TRBJ2-1,CASSLSAPSYNEQFF
TRBD2,TRBV2,.,TRBJ2-7,CASSAGPSLEQYF
TRBD1,TRBV19,.,TRBJ2-3,CASSRTGPLDMQYF
.,TRBV6-2/TRBV6-3,medium-sized,TRBJ1-5,CASRGRLHQPQHF
TRBD1,TRBV27,medium-sized,TRBJ1-2,CASSHGQGDYGYTF
.,TRBV28,.,TRBJ1-3,CASTGPARDTIYF
TRBD2,TRBV10-3,.,TRBJ2-2,CAISSASSGRSTGELFF